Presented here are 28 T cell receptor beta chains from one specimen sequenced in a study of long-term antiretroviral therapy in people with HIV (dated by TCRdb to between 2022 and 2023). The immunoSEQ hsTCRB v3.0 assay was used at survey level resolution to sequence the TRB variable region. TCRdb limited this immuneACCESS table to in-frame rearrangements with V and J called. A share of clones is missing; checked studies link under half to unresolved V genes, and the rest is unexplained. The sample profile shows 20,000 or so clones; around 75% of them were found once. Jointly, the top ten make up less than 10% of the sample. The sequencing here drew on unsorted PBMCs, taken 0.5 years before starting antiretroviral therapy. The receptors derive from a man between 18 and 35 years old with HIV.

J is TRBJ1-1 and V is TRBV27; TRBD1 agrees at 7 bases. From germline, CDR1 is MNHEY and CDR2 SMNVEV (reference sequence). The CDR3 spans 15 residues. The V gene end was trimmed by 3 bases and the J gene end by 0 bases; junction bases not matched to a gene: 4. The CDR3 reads CASSFRQGLNTEAFF. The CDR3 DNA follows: TGTGCCAGCAGTTTCCGACAGGGTCTGAACACTGAAGCTTTCTTT.

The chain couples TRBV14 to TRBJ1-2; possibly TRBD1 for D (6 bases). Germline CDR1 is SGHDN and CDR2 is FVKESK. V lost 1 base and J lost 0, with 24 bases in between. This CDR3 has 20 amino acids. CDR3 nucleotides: TGTGCCAGCAGCCAAGTCCTCGGGGTTTCGCAGGACAGATCTAACTATGGCTACACCTTC. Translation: CASSQVLGVSQDRSNYGYTF.

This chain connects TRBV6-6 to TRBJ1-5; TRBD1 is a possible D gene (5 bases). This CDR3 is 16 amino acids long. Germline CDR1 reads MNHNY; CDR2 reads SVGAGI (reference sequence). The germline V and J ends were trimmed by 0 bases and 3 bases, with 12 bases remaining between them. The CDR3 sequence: CASSYSTGAANQPQHF. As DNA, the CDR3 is TGTGCCAGCAGTTACTCGACTGGGGCGGCCAATCAGCCCCAGCATTTT.

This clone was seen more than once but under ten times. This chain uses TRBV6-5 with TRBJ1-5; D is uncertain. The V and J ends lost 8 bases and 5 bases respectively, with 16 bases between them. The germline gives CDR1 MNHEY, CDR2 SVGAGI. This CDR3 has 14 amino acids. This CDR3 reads CASGTVGQDQPQHF. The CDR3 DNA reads TGTGCCAGCGGTACTGTGGGTCAGGATCAGCCCCAGCATTTT.

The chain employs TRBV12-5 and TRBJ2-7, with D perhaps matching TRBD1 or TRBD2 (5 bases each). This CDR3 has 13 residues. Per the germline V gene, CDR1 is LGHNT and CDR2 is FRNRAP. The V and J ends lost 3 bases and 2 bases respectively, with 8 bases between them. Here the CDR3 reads CASGFGTPYEQYF. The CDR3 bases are TGTGCTAGTGGTTTTGGGACCCCCTACGAGCAGTACTTC.

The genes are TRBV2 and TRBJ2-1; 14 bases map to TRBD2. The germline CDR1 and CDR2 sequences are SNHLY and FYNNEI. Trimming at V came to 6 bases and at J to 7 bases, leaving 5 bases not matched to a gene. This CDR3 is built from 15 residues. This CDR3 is CASSGTSGSRNEQFF. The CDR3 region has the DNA TGTGCCAGCAGCGGGACTAGCGGGAGTCGAAATGAGCAGTTCTTC.

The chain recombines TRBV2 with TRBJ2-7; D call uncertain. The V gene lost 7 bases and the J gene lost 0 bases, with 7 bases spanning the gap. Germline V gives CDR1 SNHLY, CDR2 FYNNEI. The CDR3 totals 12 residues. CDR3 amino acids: CASTKASYEQYF. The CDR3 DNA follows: TGTGCCAGCACTAAGGCCTCCTACGAGCAGTACTTC. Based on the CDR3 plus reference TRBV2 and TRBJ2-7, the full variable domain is EPEVTQTPSHQVTQMGQEVILRCVPISNHLYFYWYRQILGQKVEFLVSFYNNEISEKSEIFDDQFSVERPDGSNFTLKIRSTKLEDSAMYFCASTKASYEQYFGPGTRLTVT.

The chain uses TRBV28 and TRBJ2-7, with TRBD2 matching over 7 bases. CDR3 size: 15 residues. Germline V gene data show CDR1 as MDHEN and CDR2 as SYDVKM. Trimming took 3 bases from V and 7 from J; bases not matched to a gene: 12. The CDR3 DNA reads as TGTGCCAGCAGTTTCCCCCTGGGCGTCGGGAGGGAGCAGTACTTC. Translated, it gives CASSFPLGVGREQYF. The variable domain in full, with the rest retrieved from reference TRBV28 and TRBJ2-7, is DVKVTQSSRYLVKRTGEKVFLECVQDMDHENMFWYRQDPGLGLRLIYFSYDVKMKEKGDIPEGYSVSREKKERFSLILESASTNQTSMYLCASSFPLGVGREQYFGPGTRLTVT.

Here the CDR3 reads CASSPLREMNTEAFF. In DNA, the CDR3 is TGTGCCAGCAGTCCTCTCAGGGAAATGAACACTGAAGCTTTCTTT. V gene TRBV6-5 combines with J gene TRBJ1-1, with a weak D call TRBD1 (5 bases). CDR3 length: 15 amino acids. V lost 5 bases and J 0 bases, leaving 13 bases between the germline ends. Germline V gives CDR1 MNHEY, CDR2 SVGAGI.

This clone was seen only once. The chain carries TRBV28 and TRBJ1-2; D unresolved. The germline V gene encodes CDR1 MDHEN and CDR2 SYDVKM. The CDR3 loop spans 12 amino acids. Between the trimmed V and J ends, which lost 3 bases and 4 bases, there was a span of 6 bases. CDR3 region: CASSFGSYGYTF. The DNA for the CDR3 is TGTGCCAGCAGTTTTGGCAGCTATGGCTACACCTTC.

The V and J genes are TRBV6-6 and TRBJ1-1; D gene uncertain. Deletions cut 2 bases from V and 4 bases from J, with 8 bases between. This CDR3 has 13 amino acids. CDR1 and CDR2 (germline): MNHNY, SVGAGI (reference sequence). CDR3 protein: CASSYGVATEAFF. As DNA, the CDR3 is TGTGCCAGCAGTTACGGGGTGGCCACTGAAGCTTTCTTT.

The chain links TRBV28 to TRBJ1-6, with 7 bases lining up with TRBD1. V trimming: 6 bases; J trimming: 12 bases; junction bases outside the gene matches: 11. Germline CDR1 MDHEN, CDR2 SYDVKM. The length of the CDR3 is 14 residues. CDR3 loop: CASSISRQGLPLHF. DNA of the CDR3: TGTGCCAGCAGCATAAGTAGACAGGGATTACCCCTCCACTTT. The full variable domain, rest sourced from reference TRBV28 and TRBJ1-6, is DVKVTQSSRYLVKRTGEKVFLECVQDMDHENMFWYRQDPGLGLRLIYFSYDVKMKEKGDIPEGYSVSREKKERFSLILESASTNQTSMYLCASSISRQGLPLHFGNGTRLTVT.

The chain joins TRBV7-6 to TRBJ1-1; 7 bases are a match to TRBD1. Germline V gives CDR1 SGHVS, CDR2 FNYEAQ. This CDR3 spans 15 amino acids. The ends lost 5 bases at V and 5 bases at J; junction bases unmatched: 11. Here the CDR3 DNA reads TGTGCCAGCAGCCCCTTACAGGGGTCGACAACTGAAGCTTTCTTT. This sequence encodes CASSPLQGSTTEAFF.

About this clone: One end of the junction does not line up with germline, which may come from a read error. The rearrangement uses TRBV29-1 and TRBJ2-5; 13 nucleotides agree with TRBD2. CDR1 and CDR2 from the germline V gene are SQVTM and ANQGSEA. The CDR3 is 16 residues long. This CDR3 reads CSVEGTSGIQGETQYF. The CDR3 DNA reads TGCAGCGTGGAAGGGACTAGCGGGATCCAAGGGGAGACCCAGTACTTC.

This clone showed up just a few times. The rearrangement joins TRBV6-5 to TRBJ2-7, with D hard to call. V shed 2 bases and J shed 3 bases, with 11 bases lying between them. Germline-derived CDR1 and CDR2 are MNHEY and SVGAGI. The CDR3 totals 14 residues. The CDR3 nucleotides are TGTGCCAGCAGTTACGGCGCTCAAAACTACGAGCAGTACTTC. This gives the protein CASSYGAQNYEQYF.

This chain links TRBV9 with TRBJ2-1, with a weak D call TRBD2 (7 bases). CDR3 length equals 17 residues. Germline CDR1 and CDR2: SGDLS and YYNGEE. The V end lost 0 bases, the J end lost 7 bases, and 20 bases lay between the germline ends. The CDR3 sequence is CASSVEGGGAGGNEQFF. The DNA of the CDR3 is TGTGCCAGCAGCGTAGAAGGTGGGGGGGCCGGAGGGAATGAGCAGTTCTTC. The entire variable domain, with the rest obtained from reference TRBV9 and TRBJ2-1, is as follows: DSGVTQTPKHLITATGQRVTLRCSPRSGDLSVYWYQQSLDQGLQFLIQYYNGEERAKGNILERFSAQQFPDLHSELNLSSLELGDSALYFCASSVEGGGAGGNEQFFGPGTRLTVL.

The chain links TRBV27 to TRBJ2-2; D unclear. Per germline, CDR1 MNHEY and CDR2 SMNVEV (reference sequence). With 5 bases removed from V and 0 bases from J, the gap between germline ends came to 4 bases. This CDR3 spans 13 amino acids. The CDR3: CASSPSNTGELFF. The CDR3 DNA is TGTGCCAGCAGTCCATCGAACACCGGGGAGCTGTTTTTT.

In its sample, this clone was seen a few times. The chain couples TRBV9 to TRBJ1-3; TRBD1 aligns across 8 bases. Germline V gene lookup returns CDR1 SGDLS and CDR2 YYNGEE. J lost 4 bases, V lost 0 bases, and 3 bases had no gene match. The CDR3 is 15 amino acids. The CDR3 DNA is TGTGCCAGCAGCGTAGTAGACAGGGGCGGAAACACCATATATTTT. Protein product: CASSVVDRGGNTIYF.

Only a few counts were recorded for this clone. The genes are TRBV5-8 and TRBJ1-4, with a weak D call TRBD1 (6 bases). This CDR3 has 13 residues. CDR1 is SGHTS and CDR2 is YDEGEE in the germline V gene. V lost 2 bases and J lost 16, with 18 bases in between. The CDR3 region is CASSFGTSVVEFF. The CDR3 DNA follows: TGTGCCAGCAGCTTCGGGACATCCGTCGTAGAGTTTTTT.

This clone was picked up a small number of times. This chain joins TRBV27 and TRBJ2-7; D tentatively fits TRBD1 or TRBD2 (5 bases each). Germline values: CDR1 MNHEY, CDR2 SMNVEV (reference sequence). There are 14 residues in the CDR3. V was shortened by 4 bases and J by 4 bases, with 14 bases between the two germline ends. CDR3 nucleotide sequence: TGTGCCAGCAGTTCGCTCGGGGACCTATACGAGCAGTACTTC. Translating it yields CASSSLGDLYEQYF.

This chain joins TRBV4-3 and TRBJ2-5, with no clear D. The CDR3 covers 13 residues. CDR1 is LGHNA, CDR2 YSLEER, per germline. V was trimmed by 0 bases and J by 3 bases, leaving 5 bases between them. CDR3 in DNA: TGCGCCAGCAGCCAAGATTCGAAAGAGACCCAGTACTTC. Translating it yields CASSQDSKETQYF.

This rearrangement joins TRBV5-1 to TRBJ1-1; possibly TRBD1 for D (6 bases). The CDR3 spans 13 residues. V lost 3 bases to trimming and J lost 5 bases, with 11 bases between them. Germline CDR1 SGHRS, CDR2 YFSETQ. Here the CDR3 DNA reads TGCGCCAGCAGCTACAGGGTTGAAACTGAAGCTTTCTTT. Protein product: CASSYRVETEAFF.

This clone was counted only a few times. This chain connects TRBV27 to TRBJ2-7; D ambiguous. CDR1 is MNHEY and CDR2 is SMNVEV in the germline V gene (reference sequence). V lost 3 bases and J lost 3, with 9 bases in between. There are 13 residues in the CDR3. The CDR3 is CASSFTNGYEQYF. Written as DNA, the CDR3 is TGTGCCAGCAGTTTCACTAACGGCTACGAGCAGTACTTC.

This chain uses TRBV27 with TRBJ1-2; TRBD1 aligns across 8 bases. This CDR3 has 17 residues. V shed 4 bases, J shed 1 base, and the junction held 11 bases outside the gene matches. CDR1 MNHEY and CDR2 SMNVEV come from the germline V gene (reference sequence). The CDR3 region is CASSSTDRGLNNYGYTF. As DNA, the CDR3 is TGTGCCAGCAGTTCGACCGACAGGGGCCTTAATAACTATGGCTACACCTTC.

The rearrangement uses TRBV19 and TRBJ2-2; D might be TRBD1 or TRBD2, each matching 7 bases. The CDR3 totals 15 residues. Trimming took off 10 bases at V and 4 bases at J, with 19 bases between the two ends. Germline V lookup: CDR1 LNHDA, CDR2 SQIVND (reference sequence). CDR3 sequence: CATFPRGEGTGELFF. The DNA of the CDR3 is TGTGCCACCTTTCCCAGGGGGGAGGGCACCGGGGAGCTGTTTTTT.

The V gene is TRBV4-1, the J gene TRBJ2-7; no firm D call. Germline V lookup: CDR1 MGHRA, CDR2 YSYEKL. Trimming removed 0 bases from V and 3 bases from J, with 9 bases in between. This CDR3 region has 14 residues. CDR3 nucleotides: TGCGCCAGCAGCCAAGATGGAGAAGACTACGAGCAGTACTTC. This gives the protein CASSQDGEDYEQYF.

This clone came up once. The CDR3 DNA sequence: TGTGCCTCAGACACGGACCCTCTCTCTGGGGCCAACGTCCTGACTTTC. This sequence encodes CASDTDPLSGANVLTF. J is TRBJ2-6 and V is TRBV9; D uncertain. The CDR3 has 16 amino acids. The germline V gene has CDR1 SGDLS and CDR2 YYNGEE. V was pared by 10 bases and J by 0 bases, with 17 bases between.

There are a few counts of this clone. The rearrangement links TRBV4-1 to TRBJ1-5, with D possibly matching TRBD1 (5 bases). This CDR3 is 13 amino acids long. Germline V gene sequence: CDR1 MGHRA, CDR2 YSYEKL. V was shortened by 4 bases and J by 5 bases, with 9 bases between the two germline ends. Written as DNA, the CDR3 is TGCGCCAGCAGCCGACAGCCTGATCAGCCCCAGCATTTT. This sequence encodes CASSRQPDQPQHF.